This T cell receptor beta chain was documented in a study of response to subunit inactivated influenza vaccine (dated by TCRdb to the late 2010s). About the full investigation: To follow how T cells responded to a trivalent subunit inactivated influenza vaccine, the researchers relied on deep quantitative profiling of the T cell receptor repertoire.

The library was obtained by RT-PCR. TCRdb records Illumina HiSeq 2500 as the sequencer. TCRdb reworked the public reads: Q25 trimming with fastp, MiXCR clone assembly, productive beta chains retained. CDR3 protein duplicates are merged, each entry listing the most common genes and DNA. The sample yields just under 250,000 distinct CDR3 sequences; 9.5% to 15% were counted once. The ten largest clones capture over 6.5% of the sample. Study-wide conclusions, independent of this receptor: It was suggested by the authors that each seasonal influenza vaccination may recruit only a limited number of new T cells.

This clonotype has only one observation. Its antigen remains undetermined. Compared with germline, one end of the junction differs, possibly owing to a read error. The specimen comprised non-naive T cells sorted from PBMCs, sampled 14 to 15 days before vaccination. The cell subset or site label for this specimen denotes: memory T cell fraction. This TCR came from a man over 45 who received an inactivated influenza vaccine. Donor details come from another sample of the same person, matched by shared clones.

In nucleotides, the sequence is TGCGCCAGCAGCCAAATACGCTCCGCGGCGGGAGTCTTT. It is translated as CASSQIRSAAGVF. The sequence is built from TRBV4-1 and TRBJ1-1; confidence is insufficient to name the D gene. The germline V gene gives CDR1 as MGHRA and CDR2 as YSYEKL. Spanning cysteine to phenylalanine, the CDR3 consists of 13 amino acids. Of the read, only the CDR3 DNA is kept; its 39 bases are in frame from base 1.